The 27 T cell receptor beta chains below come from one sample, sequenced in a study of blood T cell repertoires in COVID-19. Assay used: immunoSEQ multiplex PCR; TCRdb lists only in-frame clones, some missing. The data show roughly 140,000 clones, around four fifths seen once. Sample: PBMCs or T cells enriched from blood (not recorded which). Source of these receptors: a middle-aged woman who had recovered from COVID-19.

The CDR3 nucleotides read TGTGCCAGCAGCTCCCAACTGACTAGCGGGGGATTAACCTACGAGCAGTACTTC. The encoded protein is CASSSQLTSGGLTYEQYF. V gene TRBV7-8 combines with J gene TRBJ2-7; 12 bases agree with TRBD2. This CDR3 contains 18 residues. Per germline, CDR1 SGHVS and CDR2 FQNEAQ. V trimming: 4 bases; J trimming: 2 bases; junction bases outside the gene matches: 12.

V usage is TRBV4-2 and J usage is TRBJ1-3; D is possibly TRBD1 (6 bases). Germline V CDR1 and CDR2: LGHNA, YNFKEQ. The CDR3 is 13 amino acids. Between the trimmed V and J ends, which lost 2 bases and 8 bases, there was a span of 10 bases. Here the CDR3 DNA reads TGTGCCAGCAGCCAACCAGGGGAGCACACCATATATTTT. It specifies CASSQPGEHTIYF.

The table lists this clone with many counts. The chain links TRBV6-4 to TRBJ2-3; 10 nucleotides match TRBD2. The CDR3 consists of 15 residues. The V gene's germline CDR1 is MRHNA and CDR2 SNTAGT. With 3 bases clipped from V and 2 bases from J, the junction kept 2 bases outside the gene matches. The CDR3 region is CASSESGGATDTQYF. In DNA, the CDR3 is TGTGCCAGCAGTGAAAGCGGGGGGGCCACAGATACGCAGTATTTT.

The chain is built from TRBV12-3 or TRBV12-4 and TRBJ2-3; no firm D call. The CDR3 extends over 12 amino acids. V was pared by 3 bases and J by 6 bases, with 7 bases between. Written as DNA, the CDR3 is TGTGCCAGCAGTTTTTCCGGGGATACGCAGTATTTT. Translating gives CASSFSGDTQYF.

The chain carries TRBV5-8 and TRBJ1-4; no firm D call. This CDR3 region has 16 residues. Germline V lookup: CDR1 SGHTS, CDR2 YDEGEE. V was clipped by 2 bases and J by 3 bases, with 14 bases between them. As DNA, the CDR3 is TGTGCCAGCAGCTTAGGAGGGAGTGTCGCTAATGAAAAACTGTTTTTT. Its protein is CASSLGGSVANEKLFF.

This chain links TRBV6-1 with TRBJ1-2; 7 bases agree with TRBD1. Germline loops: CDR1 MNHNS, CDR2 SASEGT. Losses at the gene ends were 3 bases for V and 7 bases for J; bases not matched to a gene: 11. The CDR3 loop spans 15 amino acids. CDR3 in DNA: TGTGCCAGCAGTGAGATCCCCGGGACAGACCTTGGCTACACCTTC. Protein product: CASSEIPGTDLGYTF.

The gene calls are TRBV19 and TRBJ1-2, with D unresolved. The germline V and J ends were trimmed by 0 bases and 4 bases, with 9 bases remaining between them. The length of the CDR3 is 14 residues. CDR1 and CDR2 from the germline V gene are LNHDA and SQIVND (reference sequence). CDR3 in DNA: TGTGCCAGTAGTATAGACGAGCTACGCTATGGCTACACCTTC. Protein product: CASSIDELRYGYTF. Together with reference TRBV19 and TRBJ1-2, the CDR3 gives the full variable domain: DGGITQSPKYLFRKEGQNVTLSCEQNLNHDAMYWYRQDPGQGLRLIYYSQIVNDFQKGDIAEGYSVSREKKESFPLTVTSAQKNPTAFYLCASSIDELRYGYTFGSGTRLTVV.

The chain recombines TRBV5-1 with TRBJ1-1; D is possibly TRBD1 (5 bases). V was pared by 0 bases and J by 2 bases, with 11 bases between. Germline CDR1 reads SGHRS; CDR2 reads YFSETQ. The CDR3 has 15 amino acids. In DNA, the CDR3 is TGCGCCAGCAGCTTGGCCGGGGGTGGCAACACTGAAGCTTTCTTT. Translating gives CASSLAGGGNTEAFF. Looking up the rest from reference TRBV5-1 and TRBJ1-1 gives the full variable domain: KAGVTQTPRYLIKTRGQQVTLSCSPISGHRSVSWYQQTPGQGLQFLFEYFSETQRNKGNFPGRFSGRQFSNSRSEMNVSTLELGDSALYLCASSLAGGGNTEAFFGQGTRLTVV.

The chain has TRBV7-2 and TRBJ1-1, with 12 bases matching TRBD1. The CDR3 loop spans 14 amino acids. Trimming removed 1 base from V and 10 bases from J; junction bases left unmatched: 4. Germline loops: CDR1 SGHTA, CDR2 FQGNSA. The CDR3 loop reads CASSLVGTGGLAFF. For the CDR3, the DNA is TGTGCCAGCAGCTTAGTAGGGACAGGGGGCTTAGCTTTCTTT.

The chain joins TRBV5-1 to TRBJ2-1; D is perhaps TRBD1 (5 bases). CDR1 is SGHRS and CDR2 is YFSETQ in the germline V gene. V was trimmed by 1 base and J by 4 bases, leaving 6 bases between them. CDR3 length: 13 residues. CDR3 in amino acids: CASSLRQYNEQFF. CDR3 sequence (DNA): TGCGCCAGCAGCTTGCGACAGTACAATGAGCAGTTCTTC.

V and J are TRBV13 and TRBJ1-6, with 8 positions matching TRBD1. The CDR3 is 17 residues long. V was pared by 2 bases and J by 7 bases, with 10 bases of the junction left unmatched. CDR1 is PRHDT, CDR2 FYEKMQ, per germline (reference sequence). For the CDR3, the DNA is TGTGCCAGCAGCTTACAGGGACAGGCTGGCACGAATTCACCCCTCCACTTT. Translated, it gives CASSLQGQAGTNSPLHF.

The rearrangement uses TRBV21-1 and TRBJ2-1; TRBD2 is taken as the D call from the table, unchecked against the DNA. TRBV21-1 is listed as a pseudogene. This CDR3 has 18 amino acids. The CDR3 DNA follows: TGTGCCAGCACCATCCTTCCCTCAGCACTATCCACCTTCAATGAGCAGTTCTTC. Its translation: CASTILPSALSTFNEQFF.

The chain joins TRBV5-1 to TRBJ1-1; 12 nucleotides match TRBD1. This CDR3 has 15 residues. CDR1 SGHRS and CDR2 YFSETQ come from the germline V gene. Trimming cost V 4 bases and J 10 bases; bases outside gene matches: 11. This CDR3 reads CASSPGTGGSVGAFF. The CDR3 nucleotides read TGCGCCAGCAGCCCCGGGACAGGGGGCTCGGTTGGAGCTTTCTTT.

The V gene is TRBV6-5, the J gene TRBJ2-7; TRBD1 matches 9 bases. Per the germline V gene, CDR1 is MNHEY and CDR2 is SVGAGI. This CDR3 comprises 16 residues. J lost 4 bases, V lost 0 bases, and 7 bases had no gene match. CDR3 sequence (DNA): TGTGCCAGCAGTTACTCTATACAGGGGGCAATATACGAGCAGTACTTC. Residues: CASSYSIQGAIYEQYF.

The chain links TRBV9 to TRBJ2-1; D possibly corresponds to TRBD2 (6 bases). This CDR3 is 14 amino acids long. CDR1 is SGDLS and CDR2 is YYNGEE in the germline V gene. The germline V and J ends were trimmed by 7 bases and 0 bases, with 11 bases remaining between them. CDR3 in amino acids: CASSPTSSYNEQFF. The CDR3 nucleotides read TGTGCCAGCTCCCCGACTAGCTCCTACAATGAGCAGTTCTTC.

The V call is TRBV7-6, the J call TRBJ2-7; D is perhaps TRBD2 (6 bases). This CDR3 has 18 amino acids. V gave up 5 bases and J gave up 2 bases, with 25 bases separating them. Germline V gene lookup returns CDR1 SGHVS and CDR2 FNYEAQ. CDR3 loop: CASSLSGTGTNSPYEQYF. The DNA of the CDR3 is TGTGCCAGCAGCCTTAGCGGCACGGGGACCAACTCTCCCTACGAGCAGTACTTC. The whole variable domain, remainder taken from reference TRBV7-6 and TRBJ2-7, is GAGVSQSPRYKVTKRGQDVALRCDPISGHVSLYWYRQALGQGPEFLTYFNYEAQQDKSGLPNDRFSAERPEGSISTLTIQRTEQRDSAMYRCASSLSGTGTNSPYEQYFGPGTRLTVT.

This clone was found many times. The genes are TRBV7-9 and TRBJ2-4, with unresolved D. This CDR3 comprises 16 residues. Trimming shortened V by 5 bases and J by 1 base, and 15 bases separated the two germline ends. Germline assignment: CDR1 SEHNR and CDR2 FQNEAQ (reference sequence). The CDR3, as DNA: TGTGCCAGCAGCACTTCTAGTTATTCCGCCAAAAACATTCAGTACTTC. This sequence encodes CASSTSSYSAKNIQYF.

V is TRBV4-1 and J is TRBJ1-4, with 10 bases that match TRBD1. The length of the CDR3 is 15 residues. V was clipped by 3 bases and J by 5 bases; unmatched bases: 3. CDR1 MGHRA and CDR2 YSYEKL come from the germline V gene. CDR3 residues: CASSQGQGWNEKLFF. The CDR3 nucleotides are TGCGCCAGCAGCCAGGGACAGGGGTGGAATGAAAAACTGTTTTTT.

The CDR3 loop reads CASSLYRTSGVSSYNEQFF. CDR3 nucleotide sequence: TGTGCCAGCAGTTTATACCGGACTAGCGGGGTGAGCTCCTACAATGAGCAGTTCTTC. The rearrangement uses TRBV27 and TRBJ2-1, with 12 bases fitting TRBD2. V lost 1 base and J lost 0; bases outside the gene matches: 7. The CDR3 totals 19 residues. Germline-derived CDR1 and CDR2 are MNHEY and SMNVEV (reference sequence).

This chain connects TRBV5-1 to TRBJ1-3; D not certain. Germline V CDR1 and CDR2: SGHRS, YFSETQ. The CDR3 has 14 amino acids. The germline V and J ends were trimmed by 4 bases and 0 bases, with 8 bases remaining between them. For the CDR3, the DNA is TGCGCCAGCAGCCCAGCTAGCTCTGGAAACACCATATATTTT. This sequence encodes CASSPASSGNTIYF.

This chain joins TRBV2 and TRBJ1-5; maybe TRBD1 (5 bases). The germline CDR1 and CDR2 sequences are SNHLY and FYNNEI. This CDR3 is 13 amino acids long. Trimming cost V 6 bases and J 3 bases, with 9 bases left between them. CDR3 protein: CASRDSSNQPQHF. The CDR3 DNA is TGTGCCAGCAGAGACAGTTCCAATCAGCCCCAGCATTTT.

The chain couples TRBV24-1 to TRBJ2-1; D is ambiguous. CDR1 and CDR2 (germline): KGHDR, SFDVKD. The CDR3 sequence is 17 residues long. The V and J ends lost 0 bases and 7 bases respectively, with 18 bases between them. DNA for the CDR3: TGTGCCACCAGTGATTTGCCGGCCCTCGGGTCTCCTAATGAGCAGTTCTTC. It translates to CATSDLPALGSPNEQFF.

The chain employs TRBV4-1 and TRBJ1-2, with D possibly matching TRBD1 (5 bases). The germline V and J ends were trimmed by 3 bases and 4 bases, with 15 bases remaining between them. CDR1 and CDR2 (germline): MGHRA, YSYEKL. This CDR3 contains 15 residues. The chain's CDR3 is CASSHPYKGPYGYTF. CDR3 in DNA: TGCGCCAGCAGCCATCCCTACAAGGGGCCCTATGGCTACACCTTC.

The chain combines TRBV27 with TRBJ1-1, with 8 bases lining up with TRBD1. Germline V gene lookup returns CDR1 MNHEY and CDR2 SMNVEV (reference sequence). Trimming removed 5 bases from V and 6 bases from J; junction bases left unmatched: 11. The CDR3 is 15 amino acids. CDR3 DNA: TGTGCCAGCAGTCTTACGGGACAGGAAAATCCTGAAGCTTTCTTT. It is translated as CASSLTGQENPEAFF.

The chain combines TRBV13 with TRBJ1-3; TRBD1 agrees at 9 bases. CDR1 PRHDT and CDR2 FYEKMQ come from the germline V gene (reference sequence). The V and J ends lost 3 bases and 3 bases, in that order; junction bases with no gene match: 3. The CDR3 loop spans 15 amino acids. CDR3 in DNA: TGTGCCAGCAGCTTCGGACAGGGGTTTGGAAACACCATATATTTT. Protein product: CASSFGQGFGNTIYF.

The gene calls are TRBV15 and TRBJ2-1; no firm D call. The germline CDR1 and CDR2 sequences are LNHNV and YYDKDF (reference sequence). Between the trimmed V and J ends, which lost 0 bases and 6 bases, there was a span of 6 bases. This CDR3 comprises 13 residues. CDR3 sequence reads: CATSRDPVNEQFF. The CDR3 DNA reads TGTGCCACCAGCAGAGATCCGGTCAATGAGCAGTTCTTC.

CDR3 loop: CASTGLAVSYNEQFF. CDR3 DNA sequence: TGCGCCAGCACAGGTCTAGCGGTCTCCTACAATGAGCAGTTCTTC. This chain uses TRBV5-1 with TRBJ2-1; 7 nucleotides match TRBD2. Trimming took 6 bases from V and 0 from J; bases not matched to a gene: 6. The CDR3 covers 15 residues. The germline V gene encodes CDR1 SGHRS and CDR2 YFSETQ.